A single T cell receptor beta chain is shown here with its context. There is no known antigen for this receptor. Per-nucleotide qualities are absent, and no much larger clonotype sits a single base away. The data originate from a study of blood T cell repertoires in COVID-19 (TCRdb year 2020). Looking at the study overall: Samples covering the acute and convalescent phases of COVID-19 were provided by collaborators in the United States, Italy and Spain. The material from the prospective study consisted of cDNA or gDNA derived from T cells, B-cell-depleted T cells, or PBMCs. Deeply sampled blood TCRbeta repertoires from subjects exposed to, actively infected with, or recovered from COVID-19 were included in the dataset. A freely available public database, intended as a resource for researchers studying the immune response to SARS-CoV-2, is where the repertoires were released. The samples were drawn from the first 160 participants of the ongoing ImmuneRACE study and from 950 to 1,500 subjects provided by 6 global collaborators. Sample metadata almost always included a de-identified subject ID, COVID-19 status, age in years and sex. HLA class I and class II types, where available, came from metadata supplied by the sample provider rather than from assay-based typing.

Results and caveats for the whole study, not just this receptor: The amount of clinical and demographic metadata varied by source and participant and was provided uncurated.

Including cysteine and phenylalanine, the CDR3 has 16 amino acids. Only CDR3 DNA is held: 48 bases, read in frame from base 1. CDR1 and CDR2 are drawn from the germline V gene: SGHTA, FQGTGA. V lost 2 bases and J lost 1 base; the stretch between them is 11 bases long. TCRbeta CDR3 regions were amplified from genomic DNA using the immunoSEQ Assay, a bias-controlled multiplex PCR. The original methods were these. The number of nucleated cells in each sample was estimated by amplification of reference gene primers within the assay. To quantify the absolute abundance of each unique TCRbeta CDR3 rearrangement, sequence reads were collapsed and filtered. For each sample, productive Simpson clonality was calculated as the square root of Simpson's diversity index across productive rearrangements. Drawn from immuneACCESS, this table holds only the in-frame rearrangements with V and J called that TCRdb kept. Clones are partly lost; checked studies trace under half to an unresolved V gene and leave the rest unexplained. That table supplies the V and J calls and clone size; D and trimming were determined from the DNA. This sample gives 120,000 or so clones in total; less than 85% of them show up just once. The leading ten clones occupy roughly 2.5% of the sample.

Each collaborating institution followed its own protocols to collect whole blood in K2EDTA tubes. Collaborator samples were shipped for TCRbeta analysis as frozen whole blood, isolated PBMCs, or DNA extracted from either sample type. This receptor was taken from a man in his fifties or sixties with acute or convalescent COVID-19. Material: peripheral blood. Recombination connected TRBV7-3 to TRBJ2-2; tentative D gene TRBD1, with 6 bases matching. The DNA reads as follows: TGTGCCAGCAGCTTAGGGGGCCCGATGAACACCGGGGAGCTGTTTTTT. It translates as CASSLGGPMNTGELFF.